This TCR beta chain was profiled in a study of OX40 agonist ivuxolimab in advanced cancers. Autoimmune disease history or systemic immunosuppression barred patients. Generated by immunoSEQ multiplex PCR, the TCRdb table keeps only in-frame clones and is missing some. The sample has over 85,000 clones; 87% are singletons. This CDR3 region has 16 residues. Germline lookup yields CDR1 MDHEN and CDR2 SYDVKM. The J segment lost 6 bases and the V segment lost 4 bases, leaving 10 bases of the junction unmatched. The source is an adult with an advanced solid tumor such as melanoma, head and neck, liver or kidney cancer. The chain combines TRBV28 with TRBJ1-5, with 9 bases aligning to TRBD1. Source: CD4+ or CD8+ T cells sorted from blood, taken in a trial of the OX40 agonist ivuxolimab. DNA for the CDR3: TGTGCCAGCAGTTCCCCCCGGGACAGGGAATCTCAGCCCCAGCATTTT. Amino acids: CASSSPRDRESQPQHF.